These 9 T cell receptor beta chains were all obtained from the same sample, sequenced in a study of blood T cell repertoires in COVID-19. Clones were read by immunoSEQ multiplex PCR, and TCRdb kept only the in-frame ones, dropping some. The sample yields 100,000 to 120,000 clones, around 80% seen once. Sequencing was carried out using peripheral blood. These receptors came from an elderly woman with acute or convalescent COVID-19.

The V call is TRBV12-3 or TRBV12-4, the J call TRBJ2-7; perhaps TRBD1 as D (5 bases). The CDR3 has 13 amino acids. The ends were cut back, 5 bases at V and 3 bases at J, with 11 bases in the middle. In DNA form, the CDR3 reads TGTGCCAGCAGTCTTGGGGCCAACTACGAGCAGTACTTC. This translates into CASSLGANYEQYF.

This chain connects TRBV19 to TRBJ1-1; TRBD1 is a possible D gene (5 bases). The CDR3 sequence is 16 residues long. Germline lookup yields CDR1 LNHDA and CDR2 SQIVND (reference sequence). Trimming pared 3 bases from V and 1 base from J, leaving 15 bases between. CDR3 DNA sequence: TGTGCCAGTAGTATGACCCTCCCGCAGGGGAACACTGAAGCTTTCTTT. This encodes CASSMTLPQGNTEAFF. The entire variable domain, with the rest obtained from reference TRBV19 and TRBJ1-1, is as follows: DGGITQSPKYLFRKEGQNVTLSCEQNLNHDAMYWYRQDPGQGLRLIYYSQIVNDFQKGDIAEGYSVSREKKESFPLTVTSAQKNPTAFYLCASSMTLPQGNTEAFFGQGTRLTVV.

The chain joins TRBV4-3 to TRBJ2-3, with 12 bases aligning to TRBD2. Trimming cost V 0 bases and J 2 bases; bases outside gene matches: 3. The CDR3 is made up of 17 amino acids. Germline V gene sequence: CDR1 LGHNA, CDR2 YSLEER. CDR3 sequence: CASSQDGTSGLTDTQYF. DNA of the CDR3: TGCGCCAGCAGCCAAGATGGGACTAGCGGGCTCACAGATACGCAGTATTTT.

J is TRBJ2-3 and V is TRBV5-1; 11 bases are a match to TRBD2. The germline CDR1 and CDR2 sequences are SGHRS and YFSETQ. The V gene end was trimmed by 0 bases and the J gene end by 6 bases; junction bases not matched to a gene: 15. This CDR3 has 19 residues. The DNA for the CDR3 is TGCGCCAGCAGCTTGGCCAATGGGCTAGCGGGGGGTGTGTCGGATACGCAGTATTTT. Residues: CASSLANGLAGGVSDTQYF.

The gene calls are TRBV6-2 or TRBV6-3 and TRBJ2-1; maybe TRBD1 (5 bases). V gave up 5 bases and J gave up 7 bases, with 18 bases separating them. The V gene's germline CDR1 is MNHEY and CDR2 SVGEGT. This CDR3 is 15 amino acids long. The CDR3 protein is CASSHVGTPGNEQFF. CDR3 bases: TGTGCCAGCAGTCACGTCGGTACTCCAGGGAATGAGCAGTTCTTC.

The chain recombines TRBV13 with TRBJ1-2; the D gene is possibly TRBD1 (6 bases). Germline CDR1 PRHDT, CDR2 FYEKMQ (reference sequence). The CDR3 is made up of 13 amino acids. The V end lost 4 bases, the J end lost 5 bases, and 11 bases lay between the germline ends. DNA for the CDR3: TGTGCCAGCAGCTCTCGGACAGCTTATGGCTACACCTTC. Protein: CASSSRTAYGYTF.

The rearrangement joins TRBV15 to TRBJ1-5; D gene uncertain. The CDR3 totals 13 residues. The V end lost 8 bases, the J end lost 2 bases, and 10 bases lay between the germline ends. Germline V gives CDR1 LNHNV, CDR2 YYDKDF (reference sequence). The CDR3 nucleotides are TGTGCCACCGGGCGGGCGGGCAATCAGCCCCAGCATTTT. Encoded protein: CATGRAGNQPQHF.

The chain joins TRBV19 to TRBJ2-7, with 11 nucleotides matching TRBD1. This CDR3 spans 15 amino acids. Germline V gene sequence: CDR1 LNHDA, CDR2 SQIVND (reference sequence). Losses at the gene ends were 4 bases for V and 7 bases for J; bases not matched to a gene: 9. CDR3 in DNA: TGTGCCAGTAGTACCCCAGGACAGGGGGCCGAAGAGCAGTACTTC. This encodes CASSTPGQGAEEQYF.

The rearrangement uses TRBV29-1 and TRBJ2-3, with D perhaps matching TRBD2 (6 bases). This CDR3 spans 12 amino acids. Germline lookup yields CDR1 SQVTM and CDR2 ANQGSEA. V dropped 6 bases and J dropped 9 bases, with 16 bases sitting between them. The CDR3 spells CSVARGDRTQYF. In DNA, the CDR3 is TGCAGCGTAGCTCGCGGGGACCGGACGCAGTATTTT.